This section outlines one T cell receptor (beta chain) sequence together with its context. Its antigen is not known. The assay was immunoSEQ multiplex PCR, and TCRdb's table has in-frame clones only and misses some. Seen here are 60,000 to 75,000 clones, about 84% observed once, and the top ten hold roughly 6.1%. The CDR3 covers 14 residues. CDR1 and CDR2 (germline): LGHNA, YSLEER. Trimming took 4 bases from V and 4 from J, leaving 11 bases between them. The data were taken from a study of OX40 agonist ivuxolimab in advanced cancers. Study overall: Dosing consisted of intravenous ivuxolimab at 0.01 to 10 mg/kg every 2 weeks. Study findings and constraints: In general, CD8+ T cells held more expanded clones than CD4+ did, on average.

The sequencing used CD4+ or CD8+ T cells sorted from blood, collected in a trial of the OX40 agonist ivuxolimab. This TCR was sampled from an adult with an advanced solid tumor such as melanoma, head and neck, liver or kidney cancer. The rearrangement uses TRBV4-3 and TRBJ1-5; D ambiguous. Here the CDR3 reads CASSLVVTNQPQHF. CDR3 bases: TGCGCCAGCAGCCTTGTGGTGACGAATCAGCCCCAGCATTTT.